A single sample gave rise to the 30 T cell receptor beta chains below, sequenced in a study of patients and donors after allogeneic stem cell transplantation. From the RT-PCR reads, TCRdb called clonotypes with MiXCR, one entry per CDR3 protein. The sample has about 96,000 distinct CDR3 sequences, about 48% seen once. Sequencing was done on a sample of blood, either unsorted or a sorted T cell fraction (not recorded which). The receptors come from a human donor who was either an allogeneic HSCT recipient or a stem cell or donor lymphocyte infusion donor (not recorded which). It is not recorded whose cells these are; they may come from a transplant donor.

This clonotype was recorded many times. The CDR3 sequence: CSAERGSNTEAFF. As DNA, the CDR3 is TGCAGTGCTGAACGGGGGAGTAACACTGAAGCTTTCTTT. The chain is built from TRBV20-1 and TRBJ1-1, with D maybe TRBD1 (5 bases). The CDR3 totals 13 residues. Trimming pared 5 bases from V and 2 bases from J, leaving 12 bases between. Germline CDR1 reads DFQATT; CDR2 reads SNEGSKA (reference sequence).

V and J are TRBV9 and TRBJ1-2; D gene ambiguous. CDR1 is SGDLS, CDR2 YYNGEE, per germline. This CDR3 is 14 amino acids long. With 1 base removed from V and 2 bases from J, the gap between germline ends came to 9 bases. Written as DNA, the CDR3 is TGTGCCAGCAGCGTAACAACACCGAACTATGGCTACACCTTC. This sequence encodes CASSVTTPNYGYTF. The variable domain in full, with the rest retrieved from reference TRBV9 and TRBJ1-2, is DSGVTQTPKHLITATGQRVTLRCSPRSGDLSVYWYQQSLDQGLQFLIQYYNGEERAKGNILERFSAQQFPDLHSELNLSSLELGDSALYFCASSVTTPNYGYTFGSGTRLTVV.

The V call is TRBV12-3 or TRBV12-4, the J call TRBJ1-6; 7 bases are shared with TRBD1. This CDR3 region has 16 residues. The junction had 10 bases not matched to a gene; V was cut back by 4 bases and J by 7 bases. CDR3 sequence: CASSSRQGGGNSPLHF. The CDR3 bases are TGTGCCAGCAGTTCCAGGCAGGGGGGAGGGAATTCACCCCTCCACTTT.

This clonotype has just a few counts. The chain links TRBV12-3 or TRBV12-4 to TRBJ1-2; D gene ambiguous. V lost 6 bases to trimming and J lost 5 bases, with 19 bases between them. The CDR3 runs 15 residues. CDR3 sequence (DNA): TGTGCCAGCAGCAGAAGAGTAGGGCAGACTTATGGCTACACCTTC. It encodes CASSRRVGQTYGYTF.

The chain recombines TRBV19 with TRBJ2-5, with a weak D call TRBD2 (5 bases). Germline V gives CDR1 LNHDA, CDR2 SQIVND (reference sequence). With 3 bases removed from V and 4 bases from J, the gap between germline ends came to 18 bases. The CDR3 length is 16 residues. The DNA for the CDR3 is TGTGCCAGTAGTATGGCGGCGGTCGCGAGCGGAGAGACCCAGTACTTC. Translation gives CASSMAAVASGETQYF.

V gene TRBV28 combines with J gene TRBJ2-1; 11 bases map to TRBD2. Germline lookup yields CDR1 MDHEN and CDR2 SYDVKM. This CDR3 contains 15 residues. The trim removed 6 bases at V and 4 bases at J, leaving 5 bases unmatched. The CDR3 DNA is TGTGCCAGCAGGCCCGGGACTAGCGGATACAATGAGCAGTTCTTC. Translating it yields CASRPGTSGYNEQFF. Using reference TRBV28 and TRBJ2-1 for the parts outside the CDR3, the full variable domain is DVKVTQSSRYLVKRTGEKVFLECVQDMDHENMFWYRQDPGLGLRLIYFSYDVKMKEKGDIPEGYSVSREKKERFSLILESASTNQTSMYLCASRPGTSGYNEQFFGPGTRLTVL.

The genes are TRBV12-3 or TRBV12-4 and TRBJ1-6; D is ambiguous. This CDR3 has 14 residues. V lost 7 bases and J 7 bases, leaving 14 bases between the germline ends. CDR3 amino acids: CASKNGRINSPLHF. The CDR3 nucleotides read TGTGCCAGCAAAAACGGACGGATAAATTCACCCCTCCACTTT.

The rearrangement joins TRBV29-1 to TRBJ2-1, with TRBD1 matching over 9 bases. Germline V gives CDR1 SQVTM, CDR2 ANQGSEA. V trimming: 5 bases; J trimming: 2 bases; junction bases outside the gene matches: 4. This CDR3 is 14 amino acids long. CDR3 sequence (DNA): TGCAGCGTTACGGGACAGGGTCCCTACAATGAGCAGTTCTTC. Translated: CSVTGQGPYNEQFF.

This clonotype was seen a handful of times. The genes are TRBV7-9 and TRBJ1-1; the D gene is possibly TRBD1 (6 bases). With 11 bases removed from V and 2 bases from J, the gap between germline ends came to 15 bases. Germline-derived CDR1 and CDR2 are SEHNR and FQNEAQ (reference sequence). The CDR3 runs to 13 residues. CDR3: CAEEDRLNTEAFF. CDR3 coding DNA: TGTGCCGAGGAAGACAGGCTCAACACTGAAGCTTTCTTT.

The chain uses TRBV6-1 and TRBJ2-7; 8 nucleotides match TRBD2. After removal of 5 bases from V and 2 bases from J, the junction contained 11 bases not matched to a gene. This CDR3 contains 16 residues. In germline, CDR1 is MNHNS, CDR2 SASEGT. The DNA for the CDR3 is TGTGCCAGCAGTCCTGGCGCACTAGCGGCGCCCTACGAGCAGTACTTC. Translation gives CASSPGALAAPYEQYF.

The genes are TRBV12-3 or TRBV12-4 and TRBJ1-1; D unresolved. This CDR3 has 13 residues. V was pared by 3 bases and J by 7 bases, with 12 bases between. The CDR3 reads CASSFVWGIEAFF. CDR3 bases: TGTGCCAGCAGTTTCGTTTGGGGAATTGAAGCTTTCTTT.

V is TRBV28 and J is TRBJ1-3, with 7 bases fitting TRBD1. Trimming at V came to 8 bases and at J to 5 bases, leaving 6 bases not matched to a gene. Germline loops: CDR1 MDHEN, CDR2 SYDVKM. The CDR3 has 13 residues. The CDR3 DNA is TGTGCCAGCCTTCGACAGGGTCGAAACACCATATATTTT. As protein: CASLRQGRNTIYF.

This chain connects TRBV29-1 to TRBJ2-3; 9 bases are shared with TRBD1. Germline V CDR1 and CDR2: SQVTM, ANQGSEA. V gave up 6 bases and J gave up 5 bases; unmatched junction bases: 9. There are 14 residues in the CDR3. The CDR3 is CSVPGQGDIDTQYF. CDR3 in DNA: TGCAGCGTGCCGGGACAGGGTGATATAGATACGCAGTATTTT.

A few counts support this clonotype. The chain employs TRBV12-3 or TRBV12-4 and TRBJ1-5; TRBD1 might be the D (5 bases). The CDR3 extends over 16 amino acids. Trimming stripped 3 bases from V and 2 bases from J, with 14 bases between. The CDR3 sequence is CASSLGGASGNQPQHF. The CDR3, as DNA: TGTGCCAGCAGTTTGGGAGGGGCGAGCGGCAATCAGCCCCAGCATTTT.

This sequence joins TRBV7-2 and TRBJ2-3, with TRBD2 matching over 12 bases. V was clipped by 7 bases and J by 4 bases; unmatched bases: 6. Germline assignment: CDR1 SGHTA and CDR2 FQGNSA. CDR3 length: 15 amino acids. CDR3 residues: CASMETSGSADTQYF. The DNA of the CDR3 is TGTGCCAGCATGGAGACTAGCGGGAGTGCAGATACGCAGTATTTT.

V and J are TRBV4-3 and TRBJ2-3; 13 positions agree with TRBD2. CDR3 length: 16 amino acids. With V trimmed by 0 bases and J by 8 bases, 5 bases remained unmatched. The germline CDR1 and CDR2 sequences are LGHNA and YSLEER. The CDR3 sequence: CASSQDVLAGGPTQYF. The CDR3 DNA is TGCGCCAGCAGCCAAGATGTACTAGCGGGAGGGCCTACGCAGTATTTT.

A few counts support this clonotype. The CDR3 DNA reads as TGTGCCAGCAGCTTACCTGACAGGGCGAAGTGGGGCTACACCTTC. It translates to CASSLPDRAKWGYTF. The chain combines TRBV7-9 with TRBJ1-2; 7 bases agree with TRBD1. The CDR3 covers 15 residues. Trimming removed 2 bases from V and 8 bases from J; junction bases left unmatched: 11. CDR1 is SEHNR, CDR2 FQNEAQ, per germline (reference sequence).

This clonotype came up a few times. The V and J genes are TRBV14 and TRBJ1-1, with a weak D call TRBD1 (6 bases). Per the germline V gene, CDR1 is SGHDN and CDR2 is FVKESK. The CDR3 spans 15 residues. The V gene lost 6 bases and the J gene lost 4 bases, with 18 bases spanning the gap. CDR3: CASSPGHLVPTEAFF. The CDR3 nucleotides read TGTGCCAGCAGTCCGGGACATCTTGTCCCCACTGAAGCTTTCTTT.

V usage is TRBV20-1 and J usage is TRBJ2-7; TRBD1 agrees at 10 bases. V lost 5 bases to trimming and J lost 4 bases; unmatched junction nucleotides: 5. Germline CDR1 reads DFQATT; CDR2 reads SNEGSKA (reference sequence). This CDR3 spans 13 amino acids. The DNA for the CDR3 is TGCAGTGCTCCCAGGGGACAGGGGTACGAGCAGTACTTC. The encoded protein is CSAPRGQGYEQYF.

The gene calls are TRBV6-6 and TRBJ1-1; 12 positions match TRBD1. The CDR3 consists of 16 residues. Looked up from germline, CDR1 is MNHNY and CDR2 is SVGAGI (reference sequence). The J segment lost 3 bases and the V segment lost 6 bases, leaving 8 bases of the junction unmatched. In DNA form, the CDR3 reads TGTGCCAGCAGCCAGGGACAGGGGGCTTGGGACACTGAAGCTTTCTTT. Translating it yields CASSQGQGAWDTEAFF.

This chain connects TRBV7-2 to TRBJ1-6; 8 bases match TRBD1. Germline loops: CDR1 SGHTA, CDR2 FQGNSA. CDR3 length: 13 amino acids. V was clipped by 5 bases and J by 13 bases; unmatched bases: 7. The CDR3 reads CASSKDRAGPLHF. Here the CDR3 DNA reads TGTGCCAGCAGCAAGGACAGGGCGGGTCCCCTCCACTTT.

The gene calls are TRBV19 and TRBJ1-2, with TRBD1 as a possible D gene (5 bases). CDR3 length: 14 amino acids. Trimming left V 3 bases short and J 6 bases short, with 14 bases between. Germline V lookup: CDR1 LNHDA, CDR2 SQIVND (reference sequence). CDR3 region: CASSIRQRMDGYTF. The CDR3 DNA reads as TGTGCCAGTAGTATCCGACAGCGAATGGATGGCTACACCTTC.

In its sample, this clonotype was seen a few times. The genes are TRBV27 and TRBJ1-1; no firm D call. Germline V lookup: CDR1 MNHEY, CDR2 SMNVEV (reference sequence). The CDR3 extends over 15 amino acids. V gave up 2 bases and J gave up 3 bases, with 13 bases separating them. CDR3 in DNA: TGTGCCAGCAGTTTAGCCCCCAAAATGGACACTGAAGCTTTCTTT. It codes for CASSLAPKMDTEAFF.

This chain links TRBV5-1 with TRBJ1-2; TRBD1 agrees at 7 bases. The CDR3 is 13 residues long. Losses at the gene ends were 9 bases for V and 0 bases for J; bases not matched to a gene: 5. Germline CDR1 and CDR2: SGHRS and YFSETQ. The CDR3 region is CATGTETNYGYTF. The DNA of the CDR3 is TGCGCCACCGGGACAGAGACTAACTATGGCTACACCTTC.

V and J are TRBV27 and TRBJ1-6; a weak D match, TRBD1 (6 bases). CDR3 length: 17 residues. Germline CDR1 and CDR2: MNHEY and SMNVEV (reference sequence). With 5 bases removed from V and 2 bases from J, the gap between germline ends came to 16 bases. This chain's CDR3 is CASSPRPGGPYNSPLHF. The CDR3 region has the DNA TGTGCCAGCAGTCCGAGACCTGGGGGGCCCTATAATTCACCCCTCCACTTT.

The V gene is TRBV20-1, the J gene TRBJ2-5; D unclear. Trimming removed 3 bases at V and 12 bases at J, with 23 bases between. The CDR3 is made up of 14 amino acids. CDR1 and CDR2 from the germline V gene are DFQATT and SNEGSKA (reference sequence). CDR3 in amino acids: CSASSSPPTTREYF. The DNA of the CDR3 is TGCAGTGCTAGCTCATCACCGCCAACAACTCGCGAGTACTTC.

This rearrangement joins TRBV20-1 to TRBJ1-1, with 7 positions matching TRBD1. The germline V gene has CDR1 DFQATT and CDR2 SNEGSKA (reference sequence). V shed 1 base and J 1 base; nucleotides not matched to a gene: 6. The CDR3 is 15 amino acids. CDR3 DNA sequence: TGCAGTGCTAGAGGGGAGGGGGCGACGAACACTGAAGCTTTCTTT. It is translated as CSARGEGATNTEAFF.

This clonotype was observed once. The chain carries TRBV10-3 and TRBJ2-6; unclear D gene. The CDR3 sequence is 17 residues long. Germline V gene sequence: CDR1 ENHRY, CDR2 SYGVKD. V lost 10 bases, J lost 0 bases, and 19 bases lay in between. CDR3 amino acids: CATSFYGRSSGANVLTF. The CDR3, as DNA: TGTGCCACCTCCTTTTACGGACGGTCCTCTGGGGCCAACGTCCTGACTTTC.

J is TRBJ1-3 and V is TRBV4-1; the match to TRBD1 covers 7 bases. The germline V gene encodes CDR1 MGHRA and CDR2 YSYEKL. J gave up 1 base and V 3 bases, and 9 bases lay outside the gene matches. CDR3 length equals 17 residues. In DNA, the CDR3 is TGCGCCAGCAGCCACCTTCTGCAGGGGGGATCTGGAAACACCATATATTTT. Its translation is CASSHLLQGGSGNTIYF.

This clonotype turned up a few times. This rearrangement joins TRBV4-3 to TRBJ1-2, with no clear D. Between the trimmed V and J ends, which lost 0 bases and 3 bases, there was a span of 5 bases. CDR3 length: 13 amino acids. CDR1 LGHNA and CDR2 YSLEER come from the germline V gene. The CDR3, as DNA: TGCGCCAGCAGCCAAGAGGCGCACTATGGCTACACCTTC. Amino acid sequence: CASSQEAHYGYTF.